This TCR beta chain is drawn from a study of cytomegalovirus exposure and HLA in healthy donors. Germline CDR1 reads SGHDT; CDR2 reads YYEEEE. V shed 3 bases and J shed 5 bases, with 9 bases lying between them. The CDR3 runs 13 residues. The primer mix had 60 Vbeta and 13 Jbeta primers. Here immunoSEQ multiplex PCR was the method, and the copy in TCRdb shows in-frame clones only, minus some. The repertoire holds some 140,000 clones, with 70% to 80% as singletons. The chain uses TRBV5-6 and TRBJ1-5, with D unresolved. The source is a young man in good health and CMV-seropositive. Sample: PBMCs. The DNA of the CDR3 is TGTGCCAGCAGCTGGGGAGTCGATCAGCCCCAGCATTTT. It yields the protein CASSWGVDQPQHF.